These 20 T cell receptor beta chains originate from one sample sequenced in a study of cytomegalovirus exposure and HLA in healthy donors. Primers included in the PCR were 60 Vbeta and 13 Jbeta primers. The data were produced by immunoSEQ multiplex PCR, yet TCRdb's version contains in-frame clones alone and is incomplete. This sample yields about 50,000 clones, of which 80% are seen a single time; around 8.1% belongs to the top ten. Sequenced sample: PBMCs. These receptors all come from a man younger than 45 in good health and CMV-seropositive.

The genes are TRBV6-1 and TRBJ1-2, with D perhaps matching TRBD1 (5 bases). Trimming took off 6 bases at V and 0 bases at J, with 11 bases between the two ends. Germline CDR1 and CDR2: MNHNS and SASEGT. The CDR3 covers 14 residues. This chain's CDR3 is CASSALGANYGYTF. In DNA form, the CDR3 reads TGTGCCAGCAGCGCTTTAGGGGCTAACTATGGCTACACCTTC.

The chain joins TRBV6-1 to TRBJ2-5; 13 bases line up with TRBD2. This CDR3 comprises 17 residues. V dropped 2 bases and J dropped 6; count of bases not matched to a gene: 9. From germline, CDR1 is MNHNS and CDR2 SASEGT. DNA of the CDR3: TGTGCCAGCAGTGAAACGGGGACTAGCGGGGTCCGGAAGACCCAGTACTTC. This codes for CASSETGTSGVRKTQYF.

This clone is a singleton in its sample. The chain combines TRBV6-1 with TRBJ2-3; 11 bases line up with TRBD1. J was trimmed by 3 bases and V by 4 bases; bases with no gene match: 6. Germline V gene lookup returns CDR1 MNHNS and CDR2 SASEGT. The CDR3 is 16 residues long. In DNA form, the CDR3 reads TGTGCCAGCAGTGTGCGGGACAGGGGGAGAACAGATACGCAGTATTTT. It specifies CASSVRDRGRTDTQYF.

This chain links TRBV7-6 with TRBJ1-3, with 9 nucleotides matching TRBD1. With 5 bases clipped from V and 0 bases from J, the junction kept 11 bases outside the gene matches. This CDR3 spans 18 amino acids. The V gene's germline CDR1 is SGHVS and CDR2 FNYEAQ. Here the CDR3 reads CASSPLEQGALSGNTIYF. CDR3 nucleotide sequence: TGTGCCAGCAGCCCCCTGGAACAGGGGGCCCTCTCTGGAAACACCATATATTTT.

This chain links TRBV6-6 with TRBJ2-1; 9 bases fit TRBD1. There are 16 residues in the CDR3. From germline, CDR1 is MNHNY and CDR2 SVGAGI (reference sequence). V shed 5 bases, J shed 0 bases, and the junction held 5 bases outside the gene matches. The CDR3 is CASSTRQGGSYNEQFF. The CDR3 DNA sequence: TGTGCCAGCAGTACCCGACAGGGGGGCTCCTACAATGAGCAGTTCTTC.

The chain combines TRBV7-9 with TRBJ2-7, with D maybe TRBD1 (6 bases). Trimming left V 1 base short and J 2 bases short, with 12 bases between. This CDR3 region has 15 residues. Per the germline V gene, CDR1 is SEHNR and CDR2 is FQNEAQ (reference sequence). The CDR3 loop is CASSLEGAGAYEQYF. In DNA form, the CDR3 reads TGTGCCAGCAGCTTAGAAGGGGCAGGGGCCTACGAGCAGTACTTC.

The chain joins TRBV11-2 to TRBJ2-7, with 7 bases that match TRBD1. Germline CDR1 and CDR2: SGHAT and FQNNGV. V lost 5 bases, J lost 0 bases, and 7 bases stayed unmatched. This CDR3 is built from 15 residues. CDR3 sequence: CASSATGSNSYEQYF. Written as DNA, the CDR3 is TGTGCCAGCAGCGCGACAGGGTCCAACTCCTACGAGCAGTACTTC.

This chain joins TRBV5-4 and TRBJ1-4; 11 positions agree with TRBD1. The CDR3 spans 15 residues. CDR1 SGHNT and CDR2 YYREEE come from the germline V gene (reference sequence). With V trimmed by 5 bases and J by 2 bases, 2 bases remained unmatched. Here the CDR3 DNA reads TGTGCCAGCAGTCGGACAGGGGGCACTAATGAAAAACTGTTTTTT. It specifies CASSRTGGTNEKLFF.

This chain links TRBV13 with TRBJ1-2; 12 bases are shared with TRBD1. J gave up 2 bases and V 4 bases, and 8 bases lay outside the gene matches. The CDR3 has 17 amino acids. The germline V gene encodes CDR1 PRHDT and CDR2 FYEKMQ (reference sequence). The DNA of the CDR3 is TGTGCCAGCAGCTCCTCGGGACAGGGGGCTTCAAACTATGGCTACACCTTC. It codes for CASSSSGQGASNYGYTF. Using reference TRBV13 and TRBJ1-2 for the parts outside the CDR3, the full variable domain is AAGVIQSPRHLIKEKRETATLKCYPIPRHDTVYWYQQGPGQDPQFLISFYEKMQSDKGSIPDRFSAQQFSDYHSELNMSSLELGDSALYFCASSSSGQGASNYGYTFGSGTRLTVV.

V gene TRBV5-4 combines with J gene TRBJ1-6; TRBD1 agrees at 11 bases. This CDR3 region has 15 residues. V trimming: 4 bases; J trimming: 7 bases; junction bases outside the gene matches: 4. CDR1 is SGHNT and CDR2 is YYREEE in the germline V gene (reference sequence). The CDR3 region is CASSLDRGLNSPLHF. The DNA for the CDR3 is TGTGCCAGCAGCCTGGACAGGGGGCTAAATTCACCCCTCCACTTT.

The rearrangement joins TRBV18 to TRBJ2-5; no definite D call. Germline loops: CDR1 KGHSH, CDR2 LQKENI. V lost 5 bases to trimming and J lost 2 bases, with 6 bases between them. The CDR3 has 12 amino acids. For the CDR3, the DNA is TGTGCCAGCTCAATTATTCAAGAGACCCAGTACTTC. Residues: CASSIIQETQYF. The entire variable domain, with the rest obtained from reference TRBV18 and TRBJ2-5, is as follows: NAGVMQNPRHLVRRRGQEARLRCSPMKGHSHVYWYRQLPEEGLKFMVYLQKENIIDESGMPKERFSAEFPKEGPSILRIQQVVRGDSAAYFCASSIIQETQYFGPGTRLLVL.

The CDR3 loop is CASSPRGFSYEQYF. CDR3 nucleotides: TGTGCCAGCAGCCCCAGGGGCTTCTCCTACGAGCAGTACTTC. The chain recombines TRBV13 with TRBJ2-7; D might be TRBD1 (6 bases). This CDR3 contains 14 residues. Germline assignment: CDR1 PRHDT and CDR2 FYEKMQ (reference sequence). The V and J ends lost 5 bases and 0 bases respectively, with 11 bases between them.

The chain combines TRBV5-6 with TRBJ2-3; maybe TRBD1 (6 bases). This CDR3 spans 15 amino acids. Trimming removed 5 bases at V and 3 bases at J, with 16 bases between. Germline V lookup: CDR1 SGHDT, CDR2 YYEEEE. CDR3 amino acids: CASRRQDMSTDTQYF. The CDR3 nucleotides read TGTGCCAGCAGACGACAGGACATGAGTACAGATACGCAGTATTTT.

A single count supports this clone. This rearrangement joins TRBV7-9 to TRBJ1-6; 7 bases are shared with TRBD1. The V segment lost 6 bases and the J segment 10 bases; nucleotides outside the gene matches: 6. Germline CDR1 reads SEHNR; CDR2 reads FQNEAQ (reference sequence). The CDR3 is 13 residues long. The CDR3 region has the DNA TGTGCCAGCAGTACGGGACAGAGGTCACCCCTCCACTTT. The encoded protein is CASSTGQRSPLHF.

This clone was counted a few times. The V gene is TRBV4-1, the J gene TRBJ1-1, with D perhaps matching TRBD1 (6 bases). Germline V gene data show CDR1 as MGHRA and CDR2 as YSYEKL. V gave up 1 base and J gave up 4 bases, with 16 bases separating them. The CDR3 covers 16 residues. CDR3 DNA: TGCGCCAGCAGCCAAGTGGTAGGGACCAGGGGCACTGAAGCTTTCTTT. Translating gives CASSQVVGTRGTEAFF.

The chain carries TRBV18 and TRBJ1-4; TRBD1 might be the D (6 bases). The CDR3 loop spans 15 amino acids. Germline-derived CDR1 and CDR2 are KGHSH and LQKENI. V was clipped by 1 base and J by 3 bases, with 9 bases between them. CDR3 protein: CASSPQQGSNEKLFF. The DNA of the CDR3 is TGTGCCAGCTCACCACAGCAGGGGTCTAATGAAAAACTGTTTTTT.

This clone was counted only a few times. This chain joins TRBV14 and TRBJ1-5; D is perhaps TRBD1 (5 bases). V was clipped by 0 bases and J by 11 bases, with 8 bases between them. The CDR3 consists of 12 residues. In germline, CDR1 is SGHDN, CDR2 FVKESK. The CDR3 sequence: CASSQDWGAQHF. In nucleotides, the CDR3 is TGTGCCAGCAGCCAAGATTGGGGGGCCCAGCATTTT.

V is TRBV10-3 and J is TRBJ1-5; 9 nucleotides agree with TRBD1. Germline CDR1 is ENHRY and CDR2 is SYGVKD. Germline trimming cut 2 bases from V and 3 bases from J; bases unmatched to any gene: 8. The CDR3 has 17 amino acids. The CDR3 loop reads CAISEKSGTGPNQPQHF. The CDR3 region has the DNA TGTGCCATCAGTGAGAAATCGGGGACAGGGCCCAATCAGCCCCAGCATTTT.

The chain uses TRBV18 and TRBJ1-3; D is ambiguous. The CDR3 loop spans 13 amino acids. Trimming pared 3 bases from V and 0 bases from J, leaving 3 bases between. Germline assignment: CDR1 KGHSH and CDR2 LQKENI. The CDR3 coding sequence is TGTGCCAGCTCACCCTTCTCTGGAAACACCATATATTTT. This encodes CASSPFSGNTIYF.

This chain joins TRBV9 and TRBJ2-1; D gene uncertain. Trimming cost V 0 bases and J 7 bases, with 5 bases left between them. The CDR3 loop spans 12 amino acids. Germline V lookup: CDR1 SGDLS, CDR2 YYNGEE. The CDR3 sequence: CASSVDGNEQFF. CDR3 sequence (DNA): TGTGCCAGCAGCGTAGACGGTAATGAGCAGTTCTTC.